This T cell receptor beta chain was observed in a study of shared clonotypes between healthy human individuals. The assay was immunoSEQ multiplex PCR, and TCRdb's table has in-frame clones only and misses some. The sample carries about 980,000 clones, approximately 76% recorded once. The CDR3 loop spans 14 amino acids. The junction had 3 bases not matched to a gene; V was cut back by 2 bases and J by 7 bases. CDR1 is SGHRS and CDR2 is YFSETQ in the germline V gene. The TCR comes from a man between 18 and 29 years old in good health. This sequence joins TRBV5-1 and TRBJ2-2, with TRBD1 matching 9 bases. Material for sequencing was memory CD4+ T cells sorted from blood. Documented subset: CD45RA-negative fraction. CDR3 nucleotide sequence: TGCGCCAGCAGCTTTCGACAGGGGGTCGGGGAGCTGTTTTTT. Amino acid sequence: CASSFRQGVGELFF. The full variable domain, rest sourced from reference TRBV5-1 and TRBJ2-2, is KAGVTQTPRYLIKTRGQQVTLSCSPISGHRSVSWYQQTPGQGLQFLFEYFSETQRNKGNFPGRFSGRQFSNSRSEMNVSTLELGDSALYLCASSFRQGVGELFFGEGSRLTVL.